The rows below give T cell receptor beta chains drawn from one sample of a study of CD8 T cells in ankylosing spondylitis. MiXCR was run by TCRdb on the 5' RACE reads, yielding one entry per CDR3 protein. The sample carries 130,000 or so distinct CDR3 sequences, approximately 17% recorded once. Sequenced sample: blood, either unsorted or a sorted T cell fraction (not recorded which). These receptors originate from a male donor with ankylosing spondylitis. Both conserved end residues are part of each CDR3. Each record gives: clone size, J gene, D gene, V gene, CDR3 protein, CDR3 DNA. D genes are given only for firm matches. Size values are once, few and many counts, or a class for expanded clones, and some rows have none.

>-|TRBJ2-3|TRBD2|TRBV9
CASRSGLADSTDTQYF
TGTGCCAGCAGATCGGGACTAGCGGATTCCACAGATACGCAGTATTTT
>-|TRBJ2-7|TRBD1|TRBV20-1
CSARRGQTYEQYF
TGCAGTGCCCGCAGGGGGCAGACCTACGAGCAGTACTTC
>-|TRBJ2-1|TRBD2|TRBV11-2
CASSGVAGGYNEQFF
TGTGCCAGCAGCGGCGTAGCGGGAGGGTACAATGAGCAGTTCTTC
>few|TRBJ1-1|-|TRBV2
CASTPVGLNTEAFF
TGTGCCAGCACCCCGGTAGGGTTGAACACTGAAGCTTTCTTT
>-|TRBJ2-3|-|TRBV6-1
CASGTSTGWGTDTQYF
TGTGCCAGCGGGACCAGCACAGGGTGGGGCACAGATACGCAGTATTTT
>-|TRBJ2-3|-|TRBV28
CASSSLATDTQYF
TGTGCCAGCAGTTCGCTAGCGACAGATACGCAGTATTTT
>many|TRBJ2-1|TRBD1|TRBV29-1
CSVRPAGGENNEQFF
TGCAGCGTTCGACCCGCAGGGGGCGAAAACAATGAGCAGTTCTTC
>many|TRBJ2-1|-|TRBV29-1
CSVGGNEQFF
TGCAGCGTTGGCGGAAATGAGCAGTTCTTC
>-|TRBJ2-7|TRBD1|TRBV12-3/TRBV12-4
CASSTGVTYEQYF
TGTGCCAGCAGTACAGGGGTCACCTACGAGCAGTACTTC
>-|TRBJ2-3|TRBD1|TRBV7-2
CASSAPGQATDTQYF
TGTGCCAGCAGCGCTCCGGGACAGGCAACAGATACGCAGTATTTT
>few|TRBJ2-1|-|TRBV9
CASSVGTIIKEQFF
TGTGCCAGCAGCGTAGGTACCATAATTAAGGAGCAGTTCTTC
>-|TRBJ2-4|-|TRBV5-6
CASSPGRNIQYF
TGTGCCAGCAGCCCCGGGAGAAACATTCAGTACTTC
>-|TRBJ2-2|-|TRBV10-3
CAISDPVANTGELFF
TGTGCCATCAGTGATCCGGTCGCGAACACCGGGGAGCTGTTTTTT
>few|TRBJ2-7|-|TRBV13
CASSLPPGQSYEQYF
TGTGCCAGCAGCCTTCCCCCGGGACAAAGCTACGAGCAGTACTTC
>-|TRBJ1-1|-|TRBV30
CAWSVPGSTEAFF
TGTGCCTGGAGTGTTCCAGGGAGCACTGAAGCTTTCTTT
>few|TRBJ2-7|-|TRBV7-8
CASSLELGGPYEQYF
TGTGCCAGCAGCTTAGAGCTGGGGGGACCCTACGAGCAGTACTTC
>few|TRBJ2-1|TRBD2|TRBV2
CAILTSGRASAYNEQFF
TGTGCCATTTTAACTAGCGGGAGGGCCAGCGCCTACAATGAGCAGTTCTTC
>few|TRBJ2-3|-|TRBV5-1
CASSFERSTSTDTQYF
TGCGCCAGCAGCTTCGAGCGGTCGACTAGCACAGATACGCAGTATTTT
>few|TRBJ2-7|-|TRBV2
CASKGGVEQYF
TGTGCCAGCAAAGGGGGAGTCGAGCAGTACTTC
>-|TRBJ2-3|TRBD1|TRBV7-2
CASSGRDRRLTDTQYF
TGTGCCAGCAGCGGACGGGACAGGAGGTTAACAGATACGCAGTATTTT
>-|TRBJ2-2|-|TRBV29-1
CSVRTANTGELFF
TGCAGCGTGAGGACGGCGAACACCGGGGAGCTGTTTTTT
>-|TRBJ2-1|TRBD2|TRBV10-3
CAISAFSGSSYNEQFF
TGTGCCATCAGTGCCTTTAGCGGGAGCTCCTACAATGAGCAGTTCTTC
>-|TRBJ1-2|-|TRBV12-3/TRBV12-4
CASNSETQLPIGYTF
TGTGCCAGCAACTCCGAGACGCAACTCCCCATCGGCTACACCTTC
>few|TRBJ2-1|-|TRBV20-1
CSAPGGGLAGYNEQFF
TGCAGTGCGCCAGGGGGAGGCCTAGCTGGTTACAATGAGCAGTTCTTC
>few|TRBJ2-7|-|TRBV7-9
CASGNWGPAGDYEQYF
TGTGCCAGCGGGAACTGGGGTCCCGCAGGGGACTACGAGCAGTACTTC
>-|TRBJ2-7|-|TRBV5-1
CASKDSSSYEQYF
TGCGCCAGCAAAGATTCGAGCTCCTACGAGCAGTACTTC
>few|TRBJ2-2|TRBD2|TRBV4-2
CASSQRTSGSLVTGELFF
TGTGCCAGCAGCCAACGGACTAGCGGGAGCTTGGTCACCGGGGAGCTGTTTTTT
>-|TRBJ2-1|-|TRBV7-3
CASSFGFDEQFF
TGTGCCAGCAGCTTTGGATTCGATGAGCAGTTCTTC
>few|TRBJ2-7|-|TRBV29-1
CSGLQQGYEQYF
TGCAGCGGTTTACAACAGGGATACGAGCAGTACTTC
>few|TRBJ2-1|-|TRBV5-1
CASSSPGEGNEQFF
TGCGCCAGCAGCTCCCCGGGAGAAGGTAATGAGCAGTTCTTC
>-|TRBJ1-6|-|TRBV27
CASSTKGGYNSPLHF
TGTGCCAGCAGCACGAAAGGGGGCTATAATTCACCCCTCCACTTT
>-|TRBJ2-2|-|TRBV6-2/TRBV6-3
CASSLGQRRHTGELFF
TGTGCCAGCAGCCTTGGCCAGCGACGACACACCGGGGAGCTGTTTTTT
>-|TRBJ2-5|TRBD2|TRBV19
CASSIWEAGGETQYF
TGTGCCAGTAGTATTTGGGAAGCGGGAGGAGAGACCCAGTACTTC
>once|TRBJ1-1|TRBD1|TRBV7-6
CASSLDRVTEAFF
TGTGCCAGCAGCCTCGACAGGGTCACTGAAGCTTTCTTT
>-|TRBJ2-2|-|TRBV7-9
CASSLTAGVHTGELFF
TGTGCCAGCAGCTTAACGGCAGGGGTCCACACCGGGGAGCTGTTTTTT
>few|TRBJ2-7|TRBD1|TRBV27
CASSPGTGGRSYEQYF
TGTGCCAGCAGTCCCGGGACAGGGGGCCGGTCCTACGAGCAGTACTTC
>few|TRBJ2-2|TRBD1|TRBV27
CASRTGGAGTGELFF
TGTGCCAGCAGAACAGGGGGCGCTGGCACCGGGGAGCTGTTTTTT
>-|TRBJ1-1|-|TRBV20-1
CSADPRKMNTEAFF
TGCAGTGCCGACCCCAGGAAAATGAACACTGAAGCTTTCTTT
>few|TRBJ2-2|-|TRBV11-2
CASSDEWAGTGELFF
TGTGCCAGCAGCGACGAATGGGCGGGCACCGGGGAGCTGTTTTTT
>-|TRBJ2-7|-|TRBV4-3
CASSQSVGLSEQYF
TGCGCCAGCAGCCAATCTGTGGGGCTATCCGAGCAGTACTTC
>-|TRBJ1-3|-|TRBV20-1
CSARDRASVYGNTIYF
TGCAGTGCTAGGGACCGGGCCAGCGTTTATGGAAACACCATATATTTT
>-|TRBJ2-1|TRBD2|TRBV29-1
CSVERLGLAGEISYNEQFF
TGCAGCGTTGAAAGATTGGGACTAGCGGGAGAGATCTCCTACAATGAGCAGTTCTTC
>few|TRBJ2-5|TRBD2|TRBV7-3
CASSLNGGASFETQYF
TGTGCCAGCAGCTTAAACGGGGGGGCTTCGTTTGAGACCCAGTACTTC
>-|TRBJ2-1|-|TRBV2
CASSESPPILVYNEQFF
TGTGCCAGCAGTGAAAGTCCTCCCATTCTAGTTTACAATGAGCAGTTCTTC
>many|TRBJ1-1|-|TRBV18
CASSPVTGRALPLNTEAFF
TGTGCCAGCTCACCTGTAACCGGGCGGGCCCTACCGTTGAACACTGAAGCTTTCTTT
>few|TRBJ2-1|TRBD2|TRBV28
CASTGLAGGIGNEQFF
TGTGCCAGCACCGGACTAGCGGGAGGGATAGGAAATGAGCAGTTCTTC
>few|TRBJ2-7|-|TRBV2
CASSEGGGGSSYEQYF
TGTGCCAGCAGTGAAGGCGGTGGTGGGAGTTCCTACGAGCAGTACTTC
>-|TRBJ2-7|-|TRBV5-1
CASSSQTVSFPYEQYF
TGCGCCAGCAGCTCGCAGACAGTATCCTTCCCCTACGAGCAGTACTTC
>-|TRBJ2-1|-|TRBV20-1
CSARVGFEQFF
TGCAGTGCTAGAGTGGGTTTTGAGCAGTTCTTC